The 5 T cell receptor beta chains reported below all come from one sample, sequenced in a study of radiation and T cells in renal cell carcinoma. The time point denotes: blood 2 weeks post-SBRT. Treatment reported: 15 Gy SBRT to primary tumor, nephrectomy 4 weeks later. TCRdb keeps only in-frame clones here, not all; method: immunoSEQ multiplex PCR. The sample shows about 130,000 clones, 81% of them seen only once. The sequencing here drew on blood, taken from a patient whose treatment included radiotherapy and nephrectomy. These TCRs come from a man in his fifties or sixties with renal cell carcinoma.

The chain has TRBV28 and TRBJ1-5; tentatively, D is TRBD1 (5 bases). The V gene's germline CDR1 is MDHEN and CDR2 SYDVKM. V shed 3 bases and J shed 5 bases, with 11 bases lying between them. CDR3 length equals 14 residues. This CDR3 is CASSLFQGYQPQHF. The CDR3 nucleotides read TGTGCCAGCAGTTTGTTCCAGGGTTATCAGCCCCAGCATTTT.

J is TRBJ2-2 and V is TRBV2; weak D call: TRBD1 (6 bases). This CDR3 has 14 amino acids. CDR1 and CDR2 from the germline V gene are SNHLY and FYNNEI. V was pared by 6 bases and J by 3 bases, with 11 bases between. CDR3 protein: CASSSDRHTGELFF. CDR3 bases: TGTGCCAGCAGCTCAGACAGGCACACCGGGGAGCTGTTTTTT. Based on the CDR3 plus reference TRBV2 and TRBJ2-2, the full variable domain is EPEVTQTPSHQVTQMGQEVILRCVPISNHLYFYWYRQILGQKVEFLVSFYNNEISEKSEIFDDQFSVERPDGSNFTLKIRSTKLEDSAMYFCASSSDRHTGELFFGEGSRLTVL.

This rearrangement joins TRBV7-9 to TRBJ1-4, with D unresolved. CDR1 SEHNR and CDR2 FQNEAQ come from the germline V gene (reference sequence). This CDR3 has 13 amino acids. V was trimmed by 4 bases and J by 7 bases, leaving 10 bases between them. CDR3 region: CASSSMGVEKLFF. The DNA for the CDR3 is TGTGCCAGCAGCTCCATGGGCGTTGAAAAACTGTTTTTT.

The CDR3 DNA sequence: TGTGCCAGCAGTCCACAGAGCTCCTACAATGAGCAGTTCTTC. Translation: CASSPQSSYNEQFF. The chain joins TRBV5-4 to TRBJ2-1; D is undetermined. The CDR3 is 14 amino acids. Germline V gene lookup returns CDR1 SGHNT and CDR2 YYREEE (reference sequence). V lost 5 bases, J lost 0 bases, and 9 bases lay in between.

The V and J genes are TRBV14 and TRBJ2-1; no reliable D call. V was pared by 3 bases and J by 4 bases, with 7 bases between. The CDR3 covers 13 residues. The germline gives CDR1 SGHDN, CDR2 FVKESK. This chain's CDR3 is CASSHFSYNEQFF. CDR3 sequence (DNA): TGTGCCAGCAGCCATTTTTCATACAATGAGCAGTTCTTC. Combining the CDR3 with reference TRBV14 and TRBJ2-1 gives the whole variable domain EAGVTQFPSHSVIEKGQTVTLRCDPISGHDNLYWYRRVMGKEIKFLLHFVKESKQDESGMPNNRFLAERTGGTYSTLKVQPAELEDSGVYFCASSHFSYNEQFFGPGTRLTVL.